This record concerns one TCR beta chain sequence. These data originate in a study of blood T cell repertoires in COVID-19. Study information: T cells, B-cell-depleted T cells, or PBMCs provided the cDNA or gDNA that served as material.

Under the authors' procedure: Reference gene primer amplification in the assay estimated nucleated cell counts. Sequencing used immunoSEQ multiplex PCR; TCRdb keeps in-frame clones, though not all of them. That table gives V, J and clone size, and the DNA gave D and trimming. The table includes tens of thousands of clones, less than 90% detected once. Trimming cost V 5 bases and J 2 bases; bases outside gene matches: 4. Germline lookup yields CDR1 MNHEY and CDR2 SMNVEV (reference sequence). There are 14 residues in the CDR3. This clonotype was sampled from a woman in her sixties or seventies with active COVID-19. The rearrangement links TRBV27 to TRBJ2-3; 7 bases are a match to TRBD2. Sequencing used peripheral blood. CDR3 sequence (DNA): TGTGCCAGCAGTGGGGGAGGGTTCACAGATACGCAGTATTTT. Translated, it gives CASSGGGFTDTQYF.